These T cell receptor beta chains were read from a single sample in a study of cytomegalovirus exposure and HLA in healthy donors. The method was immunoSEQ multiplex PCR; TCRdb's version includes in-frame clones alone and lacks a portion of them. Of about 63,000 clones listed, 73% are singletons. What was sequenced was PBMCs. The receptor source for this set is a man aged 50 to 59 in good health and CMV-seronegative. CDR3s include the opening cysteine and the closing phenylalanine or tryptophan. D genes are given only for firm matches. Clone size appears in some rows only: once, few, many, or a class for an expanded clone.

j_call,d_call,clone_size,v_call,cdr3_nt,cdr3_aa
TRBJ2-1,NA,NA,TRBV5-1,TGCGCCAGCAGCTTTTTCCTGGGGGCCAGCAATGAGCAGTTCTTC,CASSFFLGASNEQFF
TRBJ1-1,NA,NA,TRBV7-9,TGTGCCAGCAGCTTAGCGCTTAACAGCATGAACACTGAAGCTTTCTTT,CASSLALNSMNTEAFF
TRBJ2-5,TRBD2,NA,TRBV11-2,TGTGCCAGCAGCTTAGATGTCGAACTAGCGGGGGGGGAGACCCAGTACTTC,CASSLDVELAGGETQYF
TRBJ1-5,TRBD1,NA,TRBV6-1,TGTGCCAGCAGTTTAAATGACAGGGGGCACCAGCCCCAGCATTTT,CASSLNDRGHQPQHF
TRBJ2-2,NA,NA,TRBV4-1,TGCGCCAGCAGCCAAGATGCGGTCTTCGCGAACACCGGGGAGCTGTTTTTT,CASSQDAVFANTGELFF
TRBJ2-5,NA,NA,TRBV11-2,TGTGCCAGCAGCTTTGAGTGGGGGCCGAGGGAGACCCAGTACTTC,CASSFEWGPRETQYF
TRBJ1-3,NA,NA,TRBV9,TGTGCCAGCAGCGTAGCCAGGGCGAATGGAAACACCATATATTTT,CASSVARANGNTIYF
TRBJ2-2,TRBD2,NA,TRBV10-2,TGCGCCAGCAGTGGGCTAGCGGGGGGGACCGGGGAGCTGTTTTTT,CASSGLAGGTGELFF
TRBJ1-1,NA,few,TRBV5-4,TGTGCCAGCAGCTTGCGACAGCCGATGAACACTGAAGCTTTCTTT,CASSLRQPMNTEAFF
TRBJ1-1,TRBD1,NA,TRBV5-1,TGCGCCAGCAGCTTGACCGGGACAGGGGGCGGAACTGAAGCTTTCTTT,CASSLTGTGGGTEAFF
TRBJ2-7,NA,NA,TRBV10-2,TGCGCCAGCAGGGTATCCGCGGAGTACGAGCAGTACTTC,CASRVSAEYEQYF
TRBJ1-2,NA,NA,TRBV5-1,TGCGCCAGCAGCTTGGCCGGGGAAGGGGGTTATGGCTACACCTTC,CASSLAGEGGYGYTF
TRBJ2-7,NA,NA,TRBV9,TGTGCCAGCAGCGCTAGGGGGGGATACGAGCAGTACTTC,CASSARGGYEQYF
TRBJ2-3,NA,NA,TRBV10-1,TGCGCCAGCAGTGAGTCCTTGCGGGCCTTTCAGTATTTT,CASSESLRAFQYF
TRBJ1-2,NA,few,TRBV5-5,TGTGCCAGCAGCTTGGGTCAGGGTGGCTATGGCTACACCTTC,CASSLGQGGYGYTF
TRBJ1-1,NA,NA,TRBV5-4,TGTGCCAGCAGCTTGCACGGGGTCACTGAAGCTTTCTTT,CASSLHGVTEAFF
TRBJ2-3,NA,NA,TRBV6-5,TGTGCCAGCAGTCTACTAGGTGTTGAGACAGATACGCAGTATTTT,CASSLLGVETDTQYF
TRBJ1-1,NA,NA,TRBV4-2,TGTGCCAGCAGCCACTCAGGCGACAGCCTGAACACTGAAGCTTTCTTT,CASSHSGDSLNTEAFF
TRBJ1-5,NA,few,TRBV19,TGTGCCAGTAGTATGGTTTCGGGGGGCAGGCAGCCCCAGCATTTT,CASSMVSGGRQPQHF
TRBJ1-6,NA,NA,TRBV19,TGTGCCAGTAGTATTGACTTGGGTGGTTCACCCCTCCACTTT,CASSIDLGGSPLHF
TRBJ2-5,NA,NA,TRBV7-8,TGTGCCAGCAGCTTAGGTAGCGGCCAAGAGACCCAGTACTTC,CASSLGSGQETQYF
TRBJ1-1,TRBD1,NA,TRBV9,TGTGCCAGCAGCAACGGACAGGGGCTGAACACTGAAGCTTTCTTT,CASSNGQGLNTEAFF